This T cell receptor beta chain was sequenced in a study of T cell repertoires in cytomegalovirus infection. At least ten counts were recorded for this clonotype. Via MiXCR, TCRdb re-called the reads, giving one row per CDR3 protein. The table lists about 490,000 distinct CDR3 sequences, around 10% of them singletons. This TCR was sampled from a human donor in good health (CMV status not recorded). Some clones in this sample may be carry-over from other donors' samples. The sequenced material came from PBMCs.

The CDR3 DNA sequence: TGTGCCAGCAGCCAGGGGACAGGGCTGGAGACCCAGTACTTC. Translation: CASSQGTGLETQYF. V usage is TRBV14 and J usage is TRBJ2-5; 9 bases line up with TRBD1. Germline-derived CDR1 and CDR2 are SGHDN and FVKESK. The CDR3 totals 14 residues. V gave up 3 bases and J gave up 5 bases; unmatched junction bases: 4.